Shown below are 20 T cell receptor beta chains from a single sample sequenced in a study of T cells after yellow fever vaccination. One entry per CDR3 protein, called by TCRdb with MiXCR from the 5' RACE reads. The profile shows about 360,000 distinct CDR3 sequences, more than 5.5% of them singletons. The source material was PBMCs, sampled 5 days after the yellow fever booster vaccination. These receptors came from a man between 25 and 39 years old who received the YFV17D yellow fever vaccine.

Ten or more counts support this clonotype. The CDR3 region is CASSANKLDRGREQYF. Here the CDR3 DNA reads TGTGCCAGCAGCGCGAACAAACTAGACAGGGGGCGCGAGCAGTACTTC. This chain links TRBV9 with TRBJ2-7, with 10 bases identical to TRBD1. The trim removed 3 bases at V and 6 bases at J, leaving 12 bases unmatched. Germline V gene lookup returns CDR1 SGDLS and CDR2 YYNGEE. The CDR3 contains 16 residues.

This clonotype has a handful of counts. The chain employs TRBV4-3 and TRBJ2-1, with D uncertain. V was trimmed by 0 bases and J by 2 bases, leaving 14 bases between them. The CDR3 sequence is 17 residues long. Germline CDR1 is LGHNA and CDR2 is YSLEER. CDR3 in DNA: TGCGCCAGCAGCCAAGAAAGGAGACGGGCCCCCTACAATGAGCAGTTCTTC. The encoded protein is CASSQERRRAPYNEQFF.

This clonotype was picked up many times. One end of the junction is discordant with germline, which a read error may explain. This chain uses TRBV5-1 with TRBJ1-1, with no clear D. The CDR3 has 13 amino acids. Germline values: CDR1 SGHRS, CDR2 YFSETQ. DNA for the CDR3: TGTGCCAGCAGCTTGGAACTAAACACTGAAGCTTTCTTT. Encoded protein: CASSLELNTEAFF.

This clonotype was counted ten times or more. The rearrangement links TRBV10-3 to TRBJ2-3; D uncertain. V was shortened by 10 bases and J by 4 bases, with 15 bases between the two germline ends. The CDR3 extends over 13 amino acids. The germline CDR1 and CDR2 sequences are ENHRY and SYGVKD. The CDR3 is CATKGSLADTQYF. The CDR3 DNA is TGTGCCACAAAAGGCAGCTTAGCAGATACGCAGTATTTT.

The chain links TRBV20-1 to TRBJ2-1; 9 nucleotides align to TRBD1. V lost 5 bases and J lost 7; bases outside the gene matches: 12. This CDR3 is built from 15 residues. The germline V gene encodes CDR1 DFQATT and CDR2 SNEGSKA (reference sequence). The CDR3 region is CSARTGTGTGNEQFF. Here the CDR3 DNA reads TGCAGTGCTCGAACCGGGACAGGGACGGGGAATGAGCAGTTCTTC.

This clonotype was found many times. This chain links TRBV11-3 with TRBJ2-3, with a tentative D call TRBD2 (6 bases). The germline V gene has CDR1 SGHNT and CDR2 YENEEA. The ends were cut back, 5 bases at V and 3 bases at J, with 15 bases in the middle. The CDR3 consists of 15 residues. The CDR3 nucleotides are TGTGCCAGCAGCAACGCGGGACTTCGGACAGATACGCAGTATTTT. It codes for CASSNAGLRTDTQYF.

This clonotype was observed many times. The gene calls are TRBV7-2 and TRBJ2-1, with a tentative D call TRBD1 (5 bases). The CDR3 has 16 amino acids. Trimming shortened V by 2 bases and J by 7 bases, and 18 bases separated the two germline ends. Germline V gene data show CDR1 as SGHTA and CDR2 as FQGNSA. Here the CDR3 reads CASSLRPKDNRNEQFF. The CDR3 DNA reads as TGTGCCAGCAGCTTAAGGCCCAAGGACAACCGTAATGAGCAGTTCTTC.

This clonotype showed up just a few times. The rearrangement uses TRBV20-1 and TRBJ1-5, with 8 bases matching TRBD1. Losses at the gene ends were 0 bases for V and 4 bases for J; bases not matched to a gene: 2. The CDR3 totals 14 residues. The germline V gene encodes CDR1 DFQATT and CDR2 SNEGSKA (reference sequence). CDR3 region: CSARDHRGNQPQHF. The CDR3 DNA is TGCAGTGCTAGAGATCACAGGGGGAATCAGCCCCAGCATTTT.

This clonotype was seen at least ten times. The chain uses TRBV15 and TRBJ2-1; D is unresolved. CDR3 length: 12 residues. The V end lost 0 bases, the J end lost 6 bases, and 3 bases lay between the germline ends. The germline CDR1 and CDR2 sequences are LNHNV and YYDKDF (reference sequence). The DNA of the CDR3 is TGTGCCACCAGCAGAGATAGCAATGAGCAGTTCTTC. This sequence encodes CATSRDSNEQFF.

The chain couples TRBV10-3 to TRBJ2-5; D perhaps matches TRBD2 (6 bases). The CDR3 covers 18 residues. Between the trimmed V and J ends, which lost 5 bases and 3 bases, there was a span of 25 bases. The germline V gene encodes CDR1 ENHRY and CDR2 SYGVKD. The CDR3 bases are TGTGCCATCAGTCTCGCTGGGACGATCTTGGGGGGAGAAGAGACCCAGTACTTC. Its translation is CAISLAGTILGGEETQYF.

This clonotype showed up just a few times. CDR3 sequence (DNA): TGCAGTGCTAGTCCTCCGGGACAGGGACGACGCCTAGAAAAACTGTTTTTT. As protein: CSASPPGQGRRLEKLFF. The rearrangement links TRBV20-1 to TRBJ1-4, with 9 bases aligning to TRBD1. The J segment lost 8 bases and the V segment lost 3 bases, leaving 16 bases of the junction unmatched. The CDR3 is 17 residues long. CDR1 and CDR2 (germline): DFQATT, SNEGSKA (reference sequence).

This rearrangement joins TRBV10-3 to TRBJ2-6; TRBD1 or TRBD2 may be the D gene (5 bases each). The CDR3 is 17 residues long. CDR1 is ENHRY and CDR2 is SYGVKD in the germline V gene. The V gene lost 8 bases and the J gene lost 0 bases, with 17 bases spanning the gap. The CDR3 bases are TGTGCCATCGCAGGTTATGAGGGGTACTCTGGGGCCAACGTCCTGACTTTC. This codes for CAIAGYEGYSGANVLTF.

This clonotype was seen at least ten times. The chain recombines TRBV12-3 or TRBV12-4 with TRBJ2-4, with a weak D call TRBD1 (5 bases). Trimming removed 6 bases at V and 7 bases at J, with 16 bases between. The CDR3 extends over 14 amino acids. DNA for the CDR3: TGTGCCAGCAGCCAGTCGGGCAGGGATAACATTCAGTACTTC. This codes for CASSQSGRDNIQYF.

This clonotype was counted many times. In DNA, the CDR3 is TGTGCCAGCAGCTTAGCGGCCATCCCCAAACGCTACACCTTC. Its protein product is CASSLAAIPKRYTF. The J gene is TRBJ1-2, the V gene TRBV7-8; D ambiguous. Germline V CDR1 and CDR2: SGHVS, FQNEAQ. The CDR3 loop spans 14 amino acids. Trimming took 0 bases from V and 9 from J, leaving 14 bases between them.

This clonotype has ten or more counts. This chain joins TRBV7-2 and TRBJ1-4, with no clear D. Trimming cost V 1 base and J 5 bases, with 11 bases left between them. From germline, CDR1 is SGHTA and CDR2 FQGNSA. The CDR3 consists of 15 residues. CDR3: CASSLGQGRNEKLFF. In DNA form, the CDR3 reads TGTGCCAGCAGCTTAGGGCAAGGGCGGAATGAAAAACTGTTTTTT.

V usage is TRBV6-2 or TRBV6-3 and J usage is TRBJ2-7; maybe TRBD1 (5 bases). The CDR3 is 17 amino acids. V was trimmed by 6 bases and J by 2 bases, leaving 23 bases between them. Germline loops: CDR1 MNHEY, CDR2 SVGEGT. The CDR3: CASRPGQSKRITYEQYF. In nucleotides, the CDR3 is TGTGCCAGCAGACCCGGACAATCTAAACGGATAACCTACGAGCAGTACTTC.

This clonotype was recorded many times. The V gene is TRBV5-1, the J gene TRBJ2-1; no clear D gene. V shed 0 bases and J shed 7 bases, with 20 bases lying between them. The CDR3 extends over 17 amino acids. Germline assignment: CDR1 SGHRS and CDR2 YFSETQ. The CDR3 sequence is CASSLERSLGSLNEQFF. The DNA for the CDR3 is TGCGCCAGCAGCTTGGAGCGCTCCTTGGGGTCTCTAAATGAGCAGTTCTTC.

This chain connects TRBV3-1 to TRBJ2-3, with D possibly matching TRBD2 (6 bases). Germline V CDR1 and CDR2: LGHDT, YNNKEL (reference sequence). CDR3 size: 16 residues. Deletions cut 4 bases from V and 1 base from J, with 15 bases between. DNA for the CDR3: TGTGCCAGCAGCCGGACGGCCGGAGGGCGCACAGATACGCAGTATTTT. It encodes CASSRTAGGRTDTQYF.

The rearrangement uses TRBV5-4 and TRBJ2-1; 13 positions agree with TRBD2. The ends lost 0 bases at V and 10 bases at J; junction bases unmatched: 7. This CDR3 spans 16 amino acids. The V gene's germline CDR1 is SGHNT and CDR2 YYREEE (reference sequence). The chain's CDR3 is CASSLGLGLAGEEQFF. The CDR3 coding sequence is TGTGCCAGCAGCTTGGGGCTTGGACTAGCGGGAGAGGAGCAGTTCTTC. Full variable domain (missing parts from reference TRBV5-4 and TRBJ2-1): ETGVTQSPTHLIKTRGQQVTLRCSSQSGHNTVSWYQQALGQGPQFIFQYYREEENGRGNFPPRFSGLQFPNYSSELNVNALELDDSALYLCASSLGLGLAGEEQFFGPGTRLTVL.

The genes are TRBV10-3 and TRBJ2-2, with D maybe TRBD1 (6 bases). The germline gives CDR1 ENHRY, CDR2 SYGVKD. Trimming removed 7 bases at V and 6 bases at J, with 15 bases between. The CDR3 length is 14 residues. The CDR3 region has the DNA TGTGCCATCAAGGGCAAAACAGGGTCCGGGGAGCTGTTTTTT. Translating it yields CAIKGKTGSGELFF.